This T cell receptor (beta chain) was captured by sequencing in a study of regulatory T cells in long-lasting Graves disease. CDR3-region Arm-PCR and iRepertoire HTBI primers produced the TCR beta libraries. TCRdb recomputed calls from the multiplex PCR reads with MiXCR, one row per CDR3 protein. The sample includes about 400,000 distinct CDR3 sequences, approximately 16% seen only once; the top ten take approximately 7.8%. This clonotype was detected many times. The germline CDR1 and CDR2 sequences are SQVTM and ANQGSEA. CDR3 length: 13 residues. V shed 6 bases and J 0 bases; nucleotides not matched to a gene: 3. The time point was: newly diagnosed GD, antithyroid drugs for less than 3 months. Construction of the TCR library relied on RNA isolated from PBMCs. Diagnosing Graves' disease relied on the American Thyroid Association guidelines. This sample was shared with a second study, whose subject was T cells in Graves' hyperthyroidism and ophthalmopathy. That paper states: With a median lead of approximately 6 months before onset, the model predicted ophthalmopathy.

The chain has TRBV29-1 and TRBJ1-1; 8 bases align to TRBD1. The sequences come from peripheral blood mononuclear cells (PBMCs), collected at new diagnosis, from a patient treated with antithyroid drugs. This receptor was taken from a woman aged 35 to 49 with Graves disease. CDR3 DNA: TGCAGCGTAGGACAGGGCGTGAACACTGAAGCTTTCTTT. This translates into CSVGQGVNTEAFF.